This TCR beta chain was documented in a study of blood T cells in healthy people across ages. The authors ran a second PCR of roughly 7 to 11 cycles using a sample-barcoded 5' primer and a J-beta primer mix. TCRdb itself ran the 5' RACE reads through MiXCR, one entry per CDR3 protein. The table records roughly 680,000 distinct CDR3 sequences, over 40% of them present only once. The study isolated at least 7 million PBMCs from each sample. V was cut by 7 bases and J by 2 bases, with 14 bases left in between. CDR1 MNHEY and CDR2 SVGEGT come from the germline V gene. The CDR3 spans 14 residues. Material: blood. The TCR sequence derives from a woman aged 80 or older in good health. The chain recombines TRBV6-2 or TRBV6-3 with TRBJ2-5; a possible D gene is TRBD1 (6 bases). Here the CDR3 reads CASIDGQPQETQYF. The CDR3 DNA sequence: TGTGCCAGCATCGACGGACAGCCACAAGAGACCCAGTACTTC.